The following is a TCR beta chain sequence with its context. Germline V gene sequence: CDR1 LNHDA, CDR2 SQIVND (reference sequence). The CDR3 totals 15 residues. V shed 1 base and J 9 bases; nucleotides not matched to a gene: 6. Authors' analysis steps: The authors estimated nucleated cell counts from reference gene primer amplification. Generated by immunoSEQ multiplex PCR, the TCRdb table keeps only in-frame clones and is missing some. V and J calls plus clone size are reproduced from that table; the DNA served to infer D and trimming. The table includes approximately 220,000 clones, 87% detected once. This entry belongs to a study of blood T cell repertoires in COVID-19. Study in general: Sites in the United States, Italy and Spain provided acute and convalescent COVID-19 samples. In each case, the material was cDNA or gDNA derived from T cells, B-cell-depleted T cells, or PBMCs.

The source is a man aged 55-75 years who had recovered from COVID-19. Sequencing was done on a sample of peripheral blood. The chain carries TRBV19 and TRBJ2-1, with 10 nucleotides matching TRBD2. CDR3 nucleotide sequence: TGTGCCAGTAGTATAGCAGCGGGGGGGCGTGTTGAGCAGTTCTTC. It yields the protein CASSIAAGGRVEQFF.